This T cell receptor (beta chain) was found in a study of blood T cell repertoires in COVID-19. For the study at large: From T cells, B-cell-depleted T cells, or PBMCs came the material, which was cDNA or gDNA.

The method was immunoSEQ multiplex PCR; TCRdb's version includes in-frame clones alone and lacks a portion of them. This sample has more than 85,000 clones, with approximately 85% found just once. This CDR3 is built from 18 residues. CDR1 is KGHSH and CDR2 is LQKENI in the germline V gene. V was trimmed by 6 bases and J by 0 bases, leaving 21 bases between them. Input material: peripheral blood. This chain links TRBV18 with TRBJ1-3; tentatively, D is TRBD1 (6 bases). This receptor was identified in a human donor in a cohort sampled during active COVID-19. CDR3 region: CASSPQRTVSDSGNTIYF. CDR3 DNA: TGTGCCAGCTCCCCTCAGAGGACAGTTTCCGACTCTGGAAACACCATATATTTT.